This is a list of T cell receptor beta chains from one sample in a study of blood T cell repertoires in COVID-19. Method: immunoSEQ multiplex PCR; TCRdb's copy keeps in-frame clones and lacks some. This sample carries over 85,000 clones, 87% of them seen once, and the ten largest clones take over 15%. Source material: peripheral blood. The receptor source for this set is a human donor in a cohort sampled during active COVID-19. Each CDR3 is given with its conserved first and last residue. A D gene is named only where the DNA matches it firmly. Clone size is given for some rows only: seen once, a few or many times, or a class if the clone is expanded.

>TRBV4-1|TRBD1|NA|TRBJ1-4
TGCGCCAGCAGCTTAGACAGGGCTAATGAAAAACTGTTTTTT
CASSLDRANEKLFF
>TRBV6-2/TRBV6-3|NA|once|TRBJ2-1
TGTGCCAGCAGTTACCTCGGAGATGCGTTCTTC
CASSYLGDAFF
>TRBV7-6|NA|NA|TRBJ2-5
TGTGCCAGCAGCTTGGGGAGAGAAGGACAAGAGACCCAGTACTTC
CASSLGREGQETQYF
>TRBV30|NA|NA|TRBJ1-3
TGTGCCTGGAGTGTACTCCAGGAACCCTCTGGAAACACCATATATTTT
CAWSVLQEPSGNTIYF
>TRBV7-6|TRBD1|NA|TRBJ2-7
TGTGCCAGCAGCTTAGGTTCTGGGACAGGGGCTACCTTCGAGCAGTACTTC
CASSLGSGTGATFEQYF
>TRBV29-1|NA|NA|TRBJ1-2
TGCAGCGTGACATTGGACGGAGGGTACGGCTACACCTTC
CSVTLDGGYGYTF
>TRBV5-5|NA|NA|TRBJ2-6
TGTGCCAGCAGCTTGGCTCCCTCTGGGGCCAACGTCCTGACTTTC
CASSLAPSGANVLTF
>TRBV3-1/TRBV3-2|TRBD2|NA|TRBJ2-7
TGTGCCAGCGGAGCGGGATACTACGAGCAGTACTTC
CASGAGYYEQYF
>TRBV4-1|NA|NA|TRBJ1-5
TGCGCCAGCAGCCAAGAGGGGCAGAGGCAGCCCCAGCATTTT
CASSQEGQRQPQHF
>TRBV6-5|NA|NA|TRBJ1-2
TGTGCCAGCAGTCTCGCCCTGAGTTATGGCTACACCTTC
CASSLALSYGYTF
>TRBV7-9|NA|NA|TRBJ1-3
TGTGCCAGCAGCTCCTACAAATTGACAGTTACTGGAAACACCATATATTTT
CASSSYKLTVTGNTIYF
>TRBV12-3/TRBV12-4|TRBD1|NA|TRBJ1-1
TGTGCCAGCAGGACAGGGTGGTCTGAAGCTTTCTTT
CASRTGWSEAFF
>TRBV5-8|TRBD1|NA|TRBJ2-5
TGTGCCAGCAGCTTGAGGGCCAGGGGGGAGACCCAGTACTTC
CASSLRARGETQYF
>TRBV7-3|NA|NA|TRBJ1-3
TGTGCCAGCAGCTTAGATCCACACATCTCTGGAAACACCATATATTTT
CASSLDPHISGNTIYF
>TRBV9|NA|few|TRBJ2-2
TGTGCCAGCACTCTAGCGAACACCGGGGAGCTGTTTTTT
CASTLANTGELFF
>TRBV18|NA|NA|TRBJ1-2
TGTGCCAGCTCACCCGGCAGGGGATATGGCTACACCTTC
CASSPGRGYGYTF
>TRBV29-1|TRBD1|NA|TRBJ2-2
TGCAGCGTCGCAACCGGGACAGGGAACACCGGGGAGCTGTTTTTT
CSVATGTGNTGELFF
>TRBV5-6|TRBD1|NA|TRBJ1-2
TGTGCCAGCAGTCGGACAGGGGGCTATGGCTACACCTTC
CASSRTGGYGYTF
>TRBV6-5|NA|NA|TRBJ2-1
TGTGCCAGCAGAAATAGCGGAGCGACGAATGAGCAGTTCTTC
CASRNSGATNEQFF
>TRBV27|TRBD1|NA|TRBJ1-6
TGTGCCAGCAGTAACGGACAGGGTAATTCACCCCTCCACTTT
CASSNGQGNSPLHF
>TRBV2|NA|NA|TRBJ1-2
TGTGCCAGCAGTGAAATTTCCCAGGGAGGTGGTGGCTACACCTTC
CASSEISQGGGGYTF
>TRBV5-4|TRBD2|NA|TRBJ2-3
TGTGCCAGCAGCTTGGACGAGCGGGGGACAAGGGATACGCAGTATTTT
CASSLDERGTRDTQYF
>TRBV14|NA|NA|TRBJ2-2
TGTGCCAGCAGTCTCCTCTCGGGGAGCACCGGGGAGCTGTTTTTT
CASSLLSGSTGELFF
>TRBV5-6|TRBD2|NA|TRBJ2-3
TGTGCCAGCAGCTTGTTAGTCTCTAGCGGGGGGATTTACACAGATACGCAGTATTTT
CASSLLVSSGGIYTDTQYF
>TRBV19|TRBD1|NA|TRBJ1-1
TGTGCCAGACCCTCACCCTGGACAGGGGCGGAGAGGTACACTGAAGCTTTCTTT
CARPSPWTGAERYTEAFF
>TRBV7-9|NA|NA|TRBJ2-7
TGTGCCAGCAGCCCTAGGGAGGACTACGAGCAGTACTTC
CASSPREDYEQYF
>TRBV3-1/TRBV3-2|NA|NA|TRBJ1-1
TGTGCCAGCAGCCAGGAGGGAGGAGCGGCTTTCTTT
CASSQEGGAAFF
>TRBV20-1|NA|NA|TRBJ1-1
TGCAGTGTTTTCCGTACTGAAGCTTTCTTT
CSVFRTEAFF
>TRBV6-5|NA|NA|TRBJ2-2
TGTGCCAGCACTAGGACAGCGAACACCGGGGAGCTGTTTTTT
CASTRTANTGELFF
>TRBV7-8|NA|NA|TRBJ2-5
TGTGCCAGCAGCTTAGCGCCGACTAGCCAAGAGACCCAGTACTTC
CASSLAPTSQETQYF
>TRBV30|NA|NA|TRBJ1-2
TGTGCCTGGAGTGTTTCGGGACACAACTATGGCTACACCTTC
CAWSVSGHNYGYTF
>TRBV5-6|TRBD1|few|TRBJ1-1
TGTGCCAGCAGCCTTACTCCAGGGGGCACTGAAGCTTTCTTT
CASSLTPGGTEAFF
>TRBV5-4|NA|NA|TRBJ1-6
TGTGCCAGCAGCTTAATCGGCGGGGGGGTCTATTCACCCCTCCACTTT
CASSLIGGGVYSPLHF
>TRBV7-9|TRBD1|NA|TRBJ1-3
TGTGCCAGCAGCCCCAGGGGGGAGAGACGAGTCTCTGGAAACACCATATATTTT
CASSPRGERRVSGNTIYF
>TRBV10-3|NA|NA|TRBJ1-1
TGTGCCATCAGTGACCGGGGGTTCAACACTGAAGCTTTCTTT
CAISDRGFNTEAFF
>TRBV9|TRBD1|NA|TRBJ1-1
TGTGCCAGCAGCTCAGGGGGTGACAGTCGCACTGAAGCTTTCTTT
CASSSGGDSRTEAFF
>TRBV11-2|TRBD2|NA|TRBJ2-4
TGTGCCAGCAGCTTAGATCTAGGACTAGCGGGAAGATTAGCCAAAAACATTCAGTACTTC
CASSLDLGLAGRLAKNIQYF
>TRBV6-5|NA|NA|TRBJ2-1
TGTGCCACTGCGACCGGGACAACGTACAATGAGCAGTTCTTC
CATATGTTYNEQFF
>TRBV3-1/TRBV3-2|TRBD2|NA|TRBJ2-5
TGTGCCAGCAGCCCTGCGCGGGGGAGCGGGGGGAAGGAGACCCAGTACTTC
CASSPARGSGGKETQYF
>TRBV2|TRBD1|once|TRBJ2-5
TGTGCCAGCAGTGTACGGACAGGGTGGGAGGAGACCCAGTACTTC
CASSVRTGWEETQYF
>TRBV2|NA|NA|TRBJ1-6
TGTGCCAGCAGTTCGAACCTAGGACTTACTAATTCACCCCTCCACTTT
CASSSNLGLTNSPLHF
>TRBV2|TRBD1|NA|TRBJ1-2
TGTGCCAAGGGACAGGGGGGCTACACCTTC
CAKGQGGYTF
>TRBV5-1|NA|once|TRBJ2-7
TGCGCCAGCAGCCGTCAACAGGGAAAAGTCTACGAGCAGTACTTC
CASSRQQGKVYEQYF
>TRBV28|NA|NA|TRBJ2-7
TGTGCCAGCAGTTTATCTGACCTCCCTTCGCGGCGGTACTTC
CASSLSDLPSRRYF
>TRBV5-1|NA|NA|TRBJ2-5
TGCGCCAGCAGCGACACCACACAAGAGACCCAGTACTTC
CASSDTTQETQYF
>TRBV18|NA|NA|TRBJ1-2
TGTGCCAGCTCACCACCAGCCGTATATGGCTACACCTTC
CASSPPAVYGYTF